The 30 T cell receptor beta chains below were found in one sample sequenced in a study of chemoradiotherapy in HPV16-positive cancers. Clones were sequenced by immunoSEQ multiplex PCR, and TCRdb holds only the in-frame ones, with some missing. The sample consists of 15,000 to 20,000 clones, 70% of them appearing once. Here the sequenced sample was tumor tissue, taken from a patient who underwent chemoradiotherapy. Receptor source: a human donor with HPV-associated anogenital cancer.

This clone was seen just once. CDR3 residues: CPTLAGAPLHF. The CDR3, as DNA: TGTCCTACCCTTGCGGGGGCACCCCTCCACTTT. The chain is built from TRBV7-3 and TRBJ1-6, with a possible D match to TRBD1 (5 bases). Germline assignment: CDR1 SGHTA and CDR2 FQGTGA. This CDR3 is built from 11 residues.

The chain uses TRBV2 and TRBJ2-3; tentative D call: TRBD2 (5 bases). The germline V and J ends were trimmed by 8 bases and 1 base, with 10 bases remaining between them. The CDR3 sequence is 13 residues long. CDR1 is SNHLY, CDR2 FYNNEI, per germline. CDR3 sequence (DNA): TGTGCCAGCTGGCCCGGGGGCACAGATACGCAGTATTTT. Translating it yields CASWPGGTDTQYF.

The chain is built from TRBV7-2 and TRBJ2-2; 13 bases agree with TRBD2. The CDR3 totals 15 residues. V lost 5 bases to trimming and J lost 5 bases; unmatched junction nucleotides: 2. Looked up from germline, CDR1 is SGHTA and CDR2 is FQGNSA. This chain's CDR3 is CASSTTSGGTGELFF. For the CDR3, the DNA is TGTGCCAGCAGCACGACTAGCGGGGGGACCGGGGAGCTGTTTTTT. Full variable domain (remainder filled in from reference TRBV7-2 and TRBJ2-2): GAGVSQSPSNKVTEKGKDVELRCDPISGHTALYWYRQSLGQGLEFLIYFQGNSAPDKSGLPSDRFSAERTGGSVSTLTIQRTQQEDSAVYLCASSTTSGGTGELFFGEGSRLTVL.

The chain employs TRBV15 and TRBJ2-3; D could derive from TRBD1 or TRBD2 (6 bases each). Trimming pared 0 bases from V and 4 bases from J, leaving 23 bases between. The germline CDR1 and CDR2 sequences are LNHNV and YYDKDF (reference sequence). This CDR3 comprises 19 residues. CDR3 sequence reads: CATSRDPTWGRGVADTQYF. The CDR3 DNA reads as TGTGCCACCAGCAGAGATCCTACGTGGGGGCGCGGGGTGGCAGATACGCAGTATTTT.

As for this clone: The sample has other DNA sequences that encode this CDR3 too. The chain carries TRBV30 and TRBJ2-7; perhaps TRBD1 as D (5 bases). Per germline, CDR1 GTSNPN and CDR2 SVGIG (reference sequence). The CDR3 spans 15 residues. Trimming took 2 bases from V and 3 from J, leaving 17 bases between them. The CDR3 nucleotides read TGTGCCTGGAGTCCTGGGCAGGGTATCGTCTACGAGCAGTACTTC. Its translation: CAWSPGQGIVYEQYF.

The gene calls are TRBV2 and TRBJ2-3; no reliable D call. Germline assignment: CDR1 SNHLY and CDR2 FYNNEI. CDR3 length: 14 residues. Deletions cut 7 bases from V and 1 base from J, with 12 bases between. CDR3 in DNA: TGTGCCAGCACTCAGTCTCTCGGCACAGATACGCAGTATTTT. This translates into CASTQSLGTDTQYF.

This CDR3 is CASNGTVGEKLFF. CDR3 DNA: TGTGCCAGCAATGGGACAGTCGGTGAAAAACTGTTTTTT. V and J are TRBV6-4 and TRBJ1-4, with 7 bases fitting TRBD1. Germline V gene sequence: CDR1 MRHNA, CDR2 SNTAGT. This CDR3 spans 13 amino acids. Unmatched junction bases numbered 6, after V lost 7 bases and J lost 7 bases.

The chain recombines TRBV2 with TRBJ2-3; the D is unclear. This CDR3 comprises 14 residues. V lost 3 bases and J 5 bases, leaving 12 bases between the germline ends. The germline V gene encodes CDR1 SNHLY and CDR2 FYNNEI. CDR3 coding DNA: TGTGCCAGCAGTGAGGGCTTCCTACGAGATACGCAGTATTTT. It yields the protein CASSEGFLRDTQYF.

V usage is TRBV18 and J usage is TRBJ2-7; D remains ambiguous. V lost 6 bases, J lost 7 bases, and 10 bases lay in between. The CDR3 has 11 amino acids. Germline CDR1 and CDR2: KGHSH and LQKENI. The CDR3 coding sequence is TGTGCCAGCTCCGTCCTGGGAGAGCAGTACTTC. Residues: CASSVLGEQYF.

The CDR3 loop is CAWSVRQGLVNTGELFF. The DNA for the CDR3 is TGTGCCTGGAGTGTGAGGCAGGGGCTGGTGAACACCGGGGAGCTGTTTTTT. V gene TRBV30 combines with J gene TRBJ2-2, with a tentative D call TRBD1 (6 bases). Trimming shortened V by 0 bases and J by 1 base, and 15 bases separated the two germline ends. CDR1 is GTSNPN, CDR2 SVGIG, per germline (reference sequence). CDR3 length: 17 amino acids.

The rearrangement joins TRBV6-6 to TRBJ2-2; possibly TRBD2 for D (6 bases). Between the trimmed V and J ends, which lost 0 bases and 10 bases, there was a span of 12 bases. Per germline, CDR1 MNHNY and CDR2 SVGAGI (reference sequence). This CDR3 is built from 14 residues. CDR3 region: CASSYSGGGEELFF. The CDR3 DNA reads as TGTGCCAGCAGTTACTCGGGGGGTGGCGAGGAGCTGTTTTTT.

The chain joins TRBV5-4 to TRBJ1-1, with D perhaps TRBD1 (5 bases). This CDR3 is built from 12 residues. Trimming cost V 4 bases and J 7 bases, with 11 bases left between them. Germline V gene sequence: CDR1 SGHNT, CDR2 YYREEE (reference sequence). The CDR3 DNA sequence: TGTGCCAGCAGCCCGCGGGGGGGTGAAGCTTTCTTT. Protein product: CASSPRGGEAFF.

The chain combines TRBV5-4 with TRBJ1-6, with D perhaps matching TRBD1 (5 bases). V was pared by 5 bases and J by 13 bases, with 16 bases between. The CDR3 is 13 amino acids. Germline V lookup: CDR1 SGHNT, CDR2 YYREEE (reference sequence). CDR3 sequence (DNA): TGTGCCAGCAGTCTGGGACTGCTTTTGCCCCTCCACTTT. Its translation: CASSLGLLLPLHF.

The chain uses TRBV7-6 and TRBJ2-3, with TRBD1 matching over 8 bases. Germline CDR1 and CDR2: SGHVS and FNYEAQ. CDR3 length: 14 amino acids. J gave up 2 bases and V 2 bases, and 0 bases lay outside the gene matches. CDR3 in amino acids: CASSLQGATDTQYF. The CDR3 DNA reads TGTGCCAGCAGCTTACAGGGGGCCACAGATACGCAGTATTTT. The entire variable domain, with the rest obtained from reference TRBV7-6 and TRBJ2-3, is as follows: GAGVSQSPRYKVTKRGQDVALRCDPISGHVSLYWYRQALGQGPEFLTYFNYEAQQDKSGLPNDRFSAERPEGSISTLTIQRTEQRDSAMYRCASSLQGATDTQYFGPGTRLTVL.

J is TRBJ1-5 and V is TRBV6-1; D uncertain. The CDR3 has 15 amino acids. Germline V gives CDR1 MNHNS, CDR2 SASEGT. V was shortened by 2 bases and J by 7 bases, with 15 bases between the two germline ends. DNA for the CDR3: TGTGCCAGCAGTGAACCTGGCGGTGGTGGCCAGCCCCAGCATTTT. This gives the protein CASSEPGGGGQPQHF.

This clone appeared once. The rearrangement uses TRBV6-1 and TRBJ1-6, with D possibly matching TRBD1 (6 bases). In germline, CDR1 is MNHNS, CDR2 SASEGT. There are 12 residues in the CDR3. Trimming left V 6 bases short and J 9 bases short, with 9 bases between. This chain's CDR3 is CASRQQGSPLHF. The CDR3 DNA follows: TGTGCCAGCAGACAACAGGGTTCACCCCTCCACTTT.

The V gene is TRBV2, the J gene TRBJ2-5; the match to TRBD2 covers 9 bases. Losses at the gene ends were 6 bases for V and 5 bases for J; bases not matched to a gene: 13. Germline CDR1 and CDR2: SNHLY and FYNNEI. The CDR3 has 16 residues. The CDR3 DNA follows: TGTGCCAGCAGAAGAAGGGCTAGCGGGGACGGGGAGACCCAGTACTTC. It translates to CASRRRASGDGETQYF.

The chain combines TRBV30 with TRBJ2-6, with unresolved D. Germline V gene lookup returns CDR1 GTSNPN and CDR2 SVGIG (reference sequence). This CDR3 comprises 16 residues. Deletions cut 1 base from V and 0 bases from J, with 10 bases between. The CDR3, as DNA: TGTGCCTGGAGTGGAGGCATGAGCTCTGGGGCCAACGTCCTGACTTTC. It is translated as CAWSGGMSSGANVLTF.

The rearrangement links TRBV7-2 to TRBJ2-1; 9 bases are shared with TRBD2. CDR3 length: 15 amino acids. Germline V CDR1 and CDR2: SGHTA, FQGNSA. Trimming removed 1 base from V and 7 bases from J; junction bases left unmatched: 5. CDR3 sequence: CASSLDSGGLNEQFF. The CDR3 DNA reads TGTGCCAGCAGCTTAGATAGCGGGGGTCTTAATGAGCAGTTCTTC.

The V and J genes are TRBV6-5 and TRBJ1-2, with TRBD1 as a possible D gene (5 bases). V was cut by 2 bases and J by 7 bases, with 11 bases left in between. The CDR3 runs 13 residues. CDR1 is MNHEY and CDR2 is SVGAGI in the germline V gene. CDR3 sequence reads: CASSYGPGGGYTF. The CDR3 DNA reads TGTGCCAGCAGTTACGGGCCTGGGGGTGGCTACACCTTC.

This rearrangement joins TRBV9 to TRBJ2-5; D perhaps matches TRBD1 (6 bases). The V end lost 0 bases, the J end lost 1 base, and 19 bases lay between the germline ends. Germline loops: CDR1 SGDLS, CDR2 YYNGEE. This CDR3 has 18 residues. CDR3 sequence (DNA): TGTGCCAGCAGCGTAGCTACAGGAGGACAGCCATTCCAAGAGACCCAGTACTTC. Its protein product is CASSVATGGQPFQETQYF.

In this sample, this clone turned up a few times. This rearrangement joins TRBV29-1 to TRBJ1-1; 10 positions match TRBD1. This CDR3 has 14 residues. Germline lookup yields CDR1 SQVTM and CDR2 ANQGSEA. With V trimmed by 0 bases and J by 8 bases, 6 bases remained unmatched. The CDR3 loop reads CSVEDDRGRLEAFF. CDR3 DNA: TGCAGCGTTGAAGACGACAGGGGGCGTCTCGAAGCTTTCTTT. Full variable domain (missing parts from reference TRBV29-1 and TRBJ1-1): SAVISQKPSRDICQRGTSLTIQCQVDSQVTMMFWYRQQPGQSLTLIATANQGSEATYESGFVIDKFPISRPNLTFSTLTVSNMSPEDSSIYLCSVEDDRGRLEAFFGQGTRLTVV.

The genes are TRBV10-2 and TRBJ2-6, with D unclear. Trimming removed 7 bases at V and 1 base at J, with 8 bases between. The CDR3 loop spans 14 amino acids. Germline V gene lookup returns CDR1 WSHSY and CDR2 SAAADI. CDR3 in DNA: TGCGCCAGCACCGAAATTTCTGGGGCCAACGTCCTGACTTTC. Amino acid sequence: CASTEISGANVLTF.

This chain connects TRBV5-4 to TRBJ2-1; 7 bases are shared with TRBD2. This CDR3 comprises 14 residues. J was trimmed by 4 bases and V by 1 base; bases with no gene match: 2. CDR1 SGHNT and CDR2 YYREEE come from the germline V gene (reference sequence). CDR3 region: CASSLTSVYNEQFF. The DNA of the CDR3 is TGTGCCAGCAGCTTGACTAGCGTGTACAATGAGCAGTTCTTC.

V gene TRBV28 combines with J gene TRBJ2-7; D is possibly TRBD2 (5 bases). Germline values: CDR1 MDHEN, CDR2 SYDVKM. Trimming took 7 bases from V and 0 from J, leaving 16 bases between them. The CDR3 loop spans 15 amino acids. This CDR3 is CASIAGVAGSYEQYF. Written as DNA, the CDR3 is TGTGCCAGCATTGCCGGGGTAGCAGGCTCCTACGAGCAGTACTTC.

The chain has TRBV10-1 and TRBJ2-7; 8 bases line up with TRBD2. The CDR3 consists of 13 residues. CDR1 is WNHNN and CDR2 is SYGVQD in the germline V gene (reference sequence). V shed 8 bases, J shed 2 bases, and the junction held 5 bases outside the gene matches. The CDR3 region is CASLQRGPYEQYF. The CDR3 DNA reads TGCGCCAGCTTACAGCGGGGGCCCTACGAGCAGTACTTC.

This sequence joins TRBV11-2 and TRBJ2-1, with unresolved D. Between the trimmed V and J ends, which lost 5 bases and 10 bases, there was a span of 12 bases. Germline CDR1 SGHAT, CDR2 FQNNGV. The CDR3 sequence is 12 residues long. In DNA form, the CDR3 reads TGTGCCAGCAGCCGCTTTAGTACGGAGCAGTTCTTC. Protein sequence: CASSRFSTEQFF.

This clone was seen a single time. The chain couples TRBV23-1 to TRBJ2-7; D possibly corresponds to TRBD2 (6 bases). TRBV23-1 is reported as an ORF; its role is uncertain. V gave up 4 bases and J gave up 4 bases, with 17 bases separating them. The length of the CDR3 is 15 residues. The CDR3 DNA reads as TGCGCCAGCAGTCCCCCCGGGCGGGATTTTTACGAGCAGTACTTC. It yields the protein CASSPPGRDFYEQYF.

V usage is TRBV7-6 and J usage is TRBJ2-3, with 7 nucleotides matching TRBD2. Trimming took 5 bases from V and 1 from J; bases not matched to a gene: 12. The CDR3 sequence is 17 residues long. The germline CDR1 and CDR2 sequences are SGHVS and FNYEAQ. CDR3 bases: TGTGCCAGCAGCGCCGGGACTACCCAAAAGCGCACAGATACGCAGTATTTT. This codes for CASSAGTTQKRTDTQYF. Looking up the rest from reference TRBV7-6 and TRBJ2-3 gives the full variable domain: GAGVSQSPRYKVTKRGQDVALRCDPISGHVSLYWYRQALGQGPEFLTYFNYEAQQDKSGLPNDRFSAERPEGSISTLTIQRTEQRDSAMYRCASSAGTTQKRTDTQYFGPGTRLTVL.

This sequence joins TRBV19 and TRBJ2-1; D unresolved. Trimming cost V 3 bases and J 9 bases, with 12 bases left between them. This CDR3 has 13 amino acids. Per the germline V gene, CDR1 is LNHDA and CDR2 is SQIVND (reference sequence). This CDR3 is CASSIPAHREQFF. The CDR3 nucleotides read TGTGCCAGTAGTATCCCGGCTCACCGTGAGCAGTTCTTC.